These 30 T cell receptor beta chains came from one sample sequenced in a study of cytomegalovirus exposure and HLA in healthy donors (dated by TCRdb to the late 2010s). The method was the immunoSEQ multiplex PCR assay. The multiplex PCR relied on a mix of 60 forward primers for TCR Vbeta segments and 13 reverse primers for TCR Jbeta segments. This is the immuneACCESS table as TCRdb keeps it, with only in-frame sequences that have V and J called. A part of the clones is gone; compared with another copy, unresolved V genes explain less than half, and the rest is unexplained. The sample has 150,000 to 200,000 clones on record, around two thirds of them singletons. The ten largest clones capture 8.5% to 12% of the sample. Sequenced: PBMCs. The source of these receptors is a man aged 25 to 40 in good health and CMV-seropositive.

The chain links TRBV28 to TRBJ2-7; D possibly corresponds to TRBD1 (5 bases). Germline CDR1 reads MDHEN; CDR2 reads SYDVKM. Trimming stripped 6 bases from V and 2 bases from J, with 14 bases between. This CDR3 has 14 amino acids. CDR3 sequence: CASSPWGSAYEQYF. Written as DNA, the CDR3 is TGTGCCAGCAGCCCCTGGGGCAGCGCCTACGAGCAGTACTTC.

This clone showed up just once. The chain joins TRBV7-6 to TRBJ2-3, with 11 bases matching TRBD2. This CDR3 has 18 amino acids. CDR1 is SGHVS, CDR2 FNYEAQ, per germline. The trim removed 5 bases at V and 2 bases at J, leaving 12 bases unmatched. The CDR3 loop is CASSPTSGSSTNTDTQYF. CDR3 nucleotides: TGTGCCAGCAGCCCTACTAGCGGGAGTTCCACCAACACAGATACGCAGTATTTT.

The chain has TRBV4-2 and TRBJ1-2; tentative D call: TRBD1 (5 bases). Germline assignment: CDR1 LGHNA and CDR2 YNFKEQ. The CDR3 sequence is 16 residues long. Trimming took 0 bases from V and 5 from J, leaving 16 bases between them. The CDR3 is CASSQEAGWGDYGYTF. Here the CDR3 DNA reads TGTGCCAGCAGCCAAGAGGCGGGATGGGGGGATTATGGCTACACCTTC.

Turning to this clone: The junction departs from the called germline gene at one end, perhaps through a read error. This chain connects TRBV19 to TRBJ1-5; D possibly corresponds to TRBD1 (6 bases). The V gene's germline CDR1 is LNHDA and CDR2 SQIVND (reference sequence). The CDR3 contains 12 residues. CDR3 DNA: TGTGCCAGTAGTATTGAAGGACAGCCCCGGCATTTT. The encoded protein is CASSIEGQPRHF.

The table lists this clone with a few counts. The rearrangement uses TRBV7-9 and TRBJ2-3; possibly TRBD1 for D (6 bases). Trimming left V 1 base short and J 5 bases short, with 10 bases between. Germline-derived CDR1 and CDR2 are SEHNR and FQNEAQ (reference sequence). This CDR3 is built from 14 residues. This CDR3 is CASSLGQAGDTQYF. The CDR3 DNA reads TGTGCCAGCAGCTTAGGACAGGCGGGAGATACGCAGTATTTT.

This clone was seen only once. The chain links TRBV6-5 to TRBJ2-1; D is ambiguous. The germline V and J ends were trimmed by 6 bases and 5 bases, with 17 bases remaining between them. The CDR3 spans 15 residues. Germline CDR1 and CDR2: MNHEY and SVGAGI. The CDR3 DNA follows: TGTGCCAGCAGGCCCCTAAACCGGAGACACAATGAGCAGTTCTTC. Translation gives CASRPLNRRHNEQFF.

Comments on this clone: Distinct nucleotide sequences in the sample also encode this CDR3. The CDR3 is CASSLSSSYEQYF. For the CDR3, the DNA is TGCGCCAGCAGCTTGTCTAGCTCCTACGAGCAGTACTTC. This chain uses TRBV5-1 with TRBJ2-7; D unclear. This CDR3 contains 13 residues. The ends were cut back, 1 base at V and 0 bases at J, with 5 bases in the middle. Germline V gives CDR1 SGHRS, CDR2 YFSETQ.

This clone was counted a few times. J is TRBJ1-2 and V is TRBV5-4, with 9 bases lining up with TRBD1. V shed 4 bases, J shed 8 bases, and the junction held 3 bases outside the gene matches. The CDR3 consists of 12 residues. Germline V gene sequence: CDR1 SGHNT, CDR2 YYREEE (reference sequence). The CDR3 here is CASSRTGEGYTF. The CDR3 DNA reads TGTGCCAGCAGCCGGACAGGGGAGGGCTACACCTTC.

This clone was picked up a small number of times. In DNA, the CDR3 is TGTGCCAGTAGTATTCAAGGGTTTAGGGGGGATACGCAGTATTTT. This gives the protein CASSIQGFRGDTQYF. The chain combines TRBV19 with TRBJ2-3, with D possibly matching TRBD1 (6 bases). This CDR3 spans 15 amino acids. Germline CDR1 and CDR2: LNHDA and SQIVND (reference sequence). Trimming took off 3 bases at V and 6 bases at J, with 16 bases between the two ends.

V is TRBV6-1 and J is TRBJ2-2; D uncertain. Per the germline V gene, CDR1 is MNHNS and CDR2 is SASEGT. The V end was cut by 0 bases, the J end by 1 base, with 15 bases between. The CDR3 is 18 residues long. CDR3 DNA: TGTGCCAGCAGTGAAGCGACTGGTTTTGAGATGAACACCGGGGAGCTGTTTTTT. Translated: CASSEATGFEMNTGELFF.

V and J are TRBV11-2 and TRBJ1-1; 7 nucleotides line up with TRBD1. The CDR3 length is 14 residues. V was clipped by 3 bases and J by 0 bases; unmatched bases: 1. Germline CDR1 and CDR2: SGHAT and FQNNGV. In nucleotides, the CDR3 is TGTGCCAGCAGCTTTGACAGGGTGAACACTGAAGCTTTCTTT. Protein sequence: CASSFDRVNTEAFF.

The rearrangement uses TRBV27 and TRBJ1-3; TRBD1 might be the D (5 bases). V was pared by 5 bases and J by 7 bases, with 18 bases between. The CDR3 length is 15 residues. From germline, CDR1 is MNHEY and CDR2 SMNVEV (reference sequence). CDR3 loop: CASSPNPGSYNTIYF. DNA of the CDR3: TGTGCCAGCAGTCCCAACCCAGGGTCGTACAACACCATATATTTT.

The rearrangement uses TRBV25-1 and TRBJ2-5; the D gene is possibly TRBD1 (5 bases). Near its end, the DNA agrees better with TRBJ2-7, so the J call may be wrong. Germline V lookup: CDR1 MGHDK, CDR2 SYGVNS. This CDR3 spans 13 amino acids. This CDR3 reads CASSDRQIYEQYF. CDR3 DNA sequence: TGTGCCAGCAGTGATAGACAGATCTACGAGCAGTACTTC.

V and J are TRBV6-6 and TRBJ1-5; tentative D call: TRBD1 (6 bases). Germline assignment: CDR1 MNHNY and CDR2 SVGAGI (reference sequence). This CDR3 region has 15 residues. V was trimmed by 7 bases and J by 5 bases, leaving 18 bases between them. The CDR3 bases are TGTGCCAGCACTAACAAACAGGGAGAGGATCAGCCCCAGCATTTT. Amino acid sequence: CASTNKQGEDQPQHF.

The gene calls are TRBV28 and TRBJ1-2, with D perhaps matching TRBD1 (6 bases). CDR1 and CDR2 from the germline V gene are MDHEN and SYDVKM. CDR3 size: 14 residues. V lost 10 bases and J lost 4, with 19 bases in between. The CDR3 loop is CATRGGVQGYGYTF. The DNA of the CDR3 is TGTGCCACTAGGGGAGGGGTACAGGGCTATGGCTACACCTTC.

Turning to this clone: An end of the junction differs from the germline gene, which may be a read error. The chain combines TRBV7-9 with TRBJ1-1; D gene ambiguous. Germline values: CDR1 SEHNR, CDR2 FQNEAQ (reference sequence). This CDR3 comprises 12 residues. The CDR3 spells CSSSLARLEAFF. In DNA form, the CDR3 reads TGTTCCAGCAGCTTAGCGCGATTAGAAGCTTTCTTT.

The rearrangement links TRBV4-2 to TRBJ2-1, with 10 positions matching TRBD2. The ends lost 2 bases at V and 8 bases at J; junction bases unmatched: 9. The V gene's germline CDR1 is LGHNA and CDR2 YNFKEQ. This CDR3 comprises 16 residues. Written as DNA, the CDR3 is TGTGCCAGCAGCCAACACTCTAGCGGGAGCTTCTATGAGCAGTTCTTC. This encodes CASSQHSSGSFYEQFF.

CDR3 coding DNA: TGTGCCAGCAGTGTCGGGACTACGGCTGAGCAGTTCTTC. This translates into CASSVGTTAEQFF. This chain links TRBV6-4 with TRBJ2-1, with TRBD2 matching over 7 bases. CDR1 is MRHNA, CDR2 SNTAGT, per germline. V shed 4 bases and J 9 bases; nucleotides not matched to a gene: 6. The CDR3 is 13 residues long.

This clone was counted only a few times. This sequence joins TRBV5-5 and TRBJ2-7, with D perhaps TRBD2 (5 bases). There are 13 residues in the CDR3. CDR1 is SGHKS and CDR2 is YYEKEE in the germline V gene (reference sequence). V shed 4 bases and J shed 1 base, with 9 bases lying between them. This CDR3 reads CASSRSGSYEQYF. The CDR3, as DNA: TGTGCCAGCAGCAGATCGGGGTCCTACGAGCAGTACTTC.

This clone was counted between two and nine times. V gene TRBV7-2 combines with J gene TRBJ2-3; 10 bases match TRBD2. CDR1 and CDR2 (germline): SGHTA, FQGNSA. V dropped 5 bases and J dropped 1; count of bases not matched to a gene: 3. The CDR3 covers 15 residues. This chain's CDR3 is CASSQGTSGTDTQYF. The CDR3 region has the DNA TGTGCCAGCAGCCAAGGGACTAGCGGCACAGATACGCAGTATTTT.

The V gene is TRBV12-5, the J gene TRBJ2-5; D is undetermined. Germline V lookup: CDR1 LGHNT, CDR2 FRNRAP. This CDR3 comprises 11 residues. Deletions cut 2 bases from V and 4 bases from J, with 2 bases between. CDR3 loop: CASGLLETQYF. The DNA of the CDR3 is TGTGCTAGTGGTTTGCTAGAGACCCAGTACTTC. Full variable domain (rest looked up from reference TRBV12-5 and TRBJ2-5): DARVTQTPRHKVTEMGQEVTMRCQPILGHNTVFWYRQTMMQGLELLAYFRNRAPLDDSGMPKDRFSAEMPDATLATLKIQPSEPRDSAVYFCASGLLETQYFGPGTRLLVL.

The chain employs TRBV10-3 and TRBJ2-7, with a possible D match to TRBD1 (6 bases). The V gene lost 10 bases and the J gene lost 3 bases, with 13 bases spanning the gap. The CDR3 is 12 residues long. Germline V gives CDR1 ENHRY, CDR2 SYGVKD. CDR3 loop: CANGQNFYEQYF. The DNA of the CDR3 is TGTGCCAACGGACAGAACTTCTACGAGCAGTACTTC.

This clone was detected only a few times. This sample includes further DNA sequences coding for the same CDR3. The chain uses TRBV27 and TRBJ2-7, with 12 nucleotides matching TRBD2. The CDR3 runs to 17 residues. Germline values: CDR1 MNHEY, CDR2 SMNVEV (reference sequence). The junction had 9 bases not matched to a gene; V was cut back by 2 bases and J by 4 bases. The CDR3 DNA follows: TGTGCCAGCAGTTTAGGGACTAGCGGGCGAGATGTGTACGAGCAGTACTTC. Its translation: CASSLGTSGRDVYEQYF.

V gene TRBV7-2 combines with J gene TRBJ2-5; D possibly corresponds to TRBD1 (5 bases). V dropped 2 bases and J dropped 6 bases, with 10 bases sitting between them. This CDR3 region has 13 residues. Germline V lookup: CDR1 SGHTA, CDR2 FQGNSA. The CDR3 region has the DNA TGTGCCAGCAGCTTAATTCAGGGTCAGACCCAGTACTTC. Amino acids: CASSLIQGQTQYF.

This chain connects TRBV9 to TRBJ1-4; 8 positions match TRBD1. The V segment lost 3 bases and the J segment 7 bases; nucleotides outside the gene matches: 8. Per the germline V gene, CDR1 is SGDLS and CDR2 is YYNGEE. The CDR3 runs to 15 residues. CDR3 DNA sequence: TGTGCCAGCAGCGCGACCGGACAGGGCGGTGAAAAACTGTTTTTT. Translation: CASSATGQGGEKLFF.

This clone was detected only once. This rearrangement joins TRBV28 to TRBJ1-1, with D possibly TRBD1 on 5 matching bases. V was shortened by 4 bases and J by 6 bases, with 18 bases between the two germline ends. Germline-derived CDR1 and CDR2 are MDHEN and SYDVKM. The CDR3 is 15 residues long. The chain's CDR3 is CASSSPSGVGAEAFF. Written as DNA, the CDR3 is TGTGCCAGCAGTTCCCCCTCGGGGGTCGGCGCTGAAGCTTTCTTT.

The chain is built from TRBV11-3 and TRBJ2-1, with TRBD2 matching 8 bases. Germline lookup yields CDR1 SGHNT and CDR2 YENEEA. V shed 5 bases, J shed 5 bases, and the junction held 5 bases outside the gene matches. The CDR3 contains 14 residues. DNA of the CDR3: TGTGCCAGCAGCCCTCGGGGGGGGAACAATGAGCAGTTCTTC. Its translation is CASSPRGGNNEQFF.

This chain uses TRBV9 with TRBJ2-2; D may be TRBD2 (5 bases). Germline-derived CDR1 and CDR2 are SGDLS and YYNGEE. The CDR3 is 11 amino acids. The V gene lost 7 bases and the J gene lost 8 bases, with 9 bases spanning the gap. Written as DNA, the CDR3 is TGTGCCAGCGGAGGAGAGGGGGAGCTGTTTTTT. Protein: CASGGEGELFF.

V is TRBV5-5 and J is TRBJ2-7; TRBD2 matches at 7 bases. The CDR3 length is 15 residues. Germline-derived CDR1 and CDR2 are SGHKS and YYEKEE (reference sequence). The ends lost 6 bases at V and 0 bases at J; junction bases unmatched: 9. CDR3 protein: CASNPLAAFSYEQYF. The CDR3 nucleotides are TGTGCCAGCAACCCGCTAGCGGCCTTCTCCTACGAGCAGTACTTC.

The genes are TRBV28 and TRBJ2-1; D call uncertain. CDR1 and CDR2 from the germline V gene are MDHEN and SYDVKM. V was clipped by 3 bases and J by 6 bases, with 9 bases between them. The CDR3 covers 13 residues. DNA for the CDR3: TGTGCCAGCAGTTTTCTAGTATCCAATGAGCAGTTCTTC. Amino acids: CASSFLVSNEQFF. Looking up the rest from reference TRBV28 and TRBJ2-1 gives the full variable domain: DVKVTQSSRYLVKRTGEKVFLECVQDMDHENMFWYRQDPGLGLRLIYFSYDVKMKEKGDIPEGYSVSREKKERFSLILESASTNQTSMYLCASSFLVSNEQFFGPGTRLTVL.